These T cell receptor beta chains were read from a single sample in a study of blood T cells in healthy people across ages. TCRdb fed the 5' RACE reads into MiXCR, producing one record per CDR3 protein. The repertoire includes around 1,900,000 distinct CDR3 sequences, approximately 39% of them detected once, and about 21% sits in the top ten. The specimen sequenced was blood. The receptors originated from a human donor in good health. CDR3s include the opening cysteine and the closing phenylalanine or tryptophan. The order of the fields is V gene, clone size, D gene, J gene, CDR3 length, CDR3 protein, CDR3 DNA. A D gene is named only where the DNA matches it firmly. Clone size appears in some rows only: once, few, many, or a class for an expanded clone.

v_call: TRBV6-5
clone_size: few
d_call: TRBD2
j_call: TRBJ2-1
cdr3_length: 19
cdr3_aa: CASSYSITSGRSSYNEQFF
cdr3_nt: TGTGCCAGCAGTTACTCGATCACTAGCGGGCGTAGCTCCTACAATGAGCAGTTCTTC

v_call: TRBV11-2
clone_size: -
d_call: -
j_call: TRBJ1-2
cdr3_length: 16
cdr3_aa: CASSLRTPRGDYGYTF
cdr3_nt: TGTGCCAGCTCACTTCGGACCCCGAGGGGGGACTATGGCTACACCTTC

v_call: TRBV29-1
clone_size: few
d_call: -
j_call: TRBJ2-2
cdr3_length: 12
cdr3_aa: CSVRPDTGELFF
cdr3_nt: TGCAGCGTCCGACCCGACACCGGGGAGCTGTTTTTT

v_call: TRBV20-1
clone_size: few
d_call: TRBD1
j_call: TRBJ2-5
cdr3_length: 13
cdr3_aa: CSVGQGAVGTQYF
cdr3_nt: TGCAGTGTTGGTCAGGGGGCAGTGGGGACCCAGTACTTC

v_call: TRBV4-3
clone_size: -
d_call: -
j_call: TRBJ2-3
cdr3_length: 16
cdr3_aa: CASSQSGGGDTDTQYF
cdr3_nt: TGCGCCAGCAGCCAATCGGGAGGGGGCGATACAGATACGCAGTATTTT

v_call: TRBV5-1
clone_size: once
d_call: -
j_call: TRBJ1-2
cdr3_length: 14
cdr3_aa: CASSSPGRVESYTF
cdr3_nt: TGCGCCAGCAGCTCCCCCGGGAGAGTTGAGAGCTACACCTTC

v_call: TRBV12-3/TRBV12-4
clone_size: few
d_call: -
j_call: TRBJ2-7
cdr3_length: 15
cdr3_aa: CASSWRLDNTYEQYF
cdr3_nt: TGTGCCAGCAGTTGGAGATTAGACAACACCTACGAGCAGTACTTC

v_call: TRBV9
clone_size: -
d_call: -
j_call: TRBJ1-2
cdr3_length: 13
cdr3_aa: CASSVNRNYGYTF
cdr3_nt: TGTGCCAGCAGCGTAAACAGAAACTATGGCTACACCTTC

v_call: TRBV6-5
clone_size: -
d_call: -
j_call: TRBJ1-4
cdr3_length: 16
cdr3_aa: CASSYSSGNANEKLFF
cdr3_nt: TGTGCCAGCAGTTACTCGTCAGGGAACGCTAATGAAAAACTGTTTTTT

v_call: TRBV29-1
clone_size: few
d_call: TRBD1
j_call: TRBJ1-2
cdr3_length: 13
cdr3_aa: CSAERDRDYGYTF
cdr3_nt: TGCAGCGCCGAAAGGGACAGGGACTATGGCTACACCTTC

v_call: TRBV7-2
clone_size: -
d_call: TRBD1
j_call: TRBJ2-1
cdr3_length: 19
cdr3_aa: CASSERAGGVSRPYNEQFF
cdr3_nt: TGTGCCAGCAGCGAACGGGCAGGGGGAGTGTCCCGACCCTACAATGAGCAGTTCTTC

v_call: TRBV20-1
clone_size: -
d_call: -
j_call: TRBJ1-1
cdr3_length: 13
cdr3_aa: CSASLAVSTEAFF
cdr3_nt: TGCAGTGCTAGTTTGGCAGTAAGCACTGAAGCTTTCTTT

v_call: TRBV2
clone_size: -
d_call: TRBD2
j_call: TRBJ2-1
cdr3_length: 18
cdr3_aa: CASIRGLPRGGSGNEQFF
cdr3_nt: TGTGCCAGCATCAGGGGACTCCCCCGCGGGGGGAGCGGTAATGAGCAGTTCTTC

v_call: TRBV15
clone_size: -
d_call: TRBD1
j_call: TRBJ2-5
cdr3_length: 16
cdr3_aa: CATSRGRTGAQETQYF
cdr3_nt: TGTGCCACCAGCAGAGGAAGGACAGGGGCCCAAGAGACCCAGTACTTC

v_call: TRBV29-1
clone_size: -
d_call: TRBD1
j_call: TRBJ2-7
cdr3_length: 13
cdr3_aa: CSVVGRGRYEQYF
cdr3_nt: TGCAGCGTTGTGGGCAGGGGGCGTTACGAGCAGTACTTC

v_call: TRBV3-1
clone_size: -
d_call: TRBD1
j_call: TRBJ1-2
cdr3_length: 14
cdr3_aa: CASSQRTGSGGYTF
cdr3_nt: TGTGCCAGCAGCCAACGGACAGGGTCCGGTGGCTACACCTTC

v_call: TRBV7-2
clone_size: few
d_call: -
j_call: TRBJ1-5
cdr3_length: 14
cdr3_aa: CASSLEAGIQPQHF
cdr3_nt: TGTGCCAGCAGCTTAGAGGCGGGGATTCAGCCCCAGCATTTT

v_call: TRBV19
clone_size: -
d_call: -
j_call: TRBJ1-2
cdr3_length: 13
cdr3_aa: CASSIGDRYGYTF
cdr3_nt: TGTGCCAGTAGTATCGGAGACAGATATGGCTACACCTTC

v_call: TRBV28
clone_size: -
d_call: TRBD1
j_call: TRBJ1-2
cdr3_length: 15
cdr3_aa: CASSLSGQGGYGYTF
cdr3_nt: TGTGCCAGCAGCCTATCGGGACAGGGTGGCTATGGCTACACCTTC

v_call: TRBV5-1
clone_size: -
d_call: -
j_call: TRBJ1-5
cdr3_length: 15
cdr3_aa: CASSLQGIGHQPQHF
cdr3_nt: TGCGCCAGCAGCCTGCAGGGGATCGGTCATCAGCCCCAGCATTTT

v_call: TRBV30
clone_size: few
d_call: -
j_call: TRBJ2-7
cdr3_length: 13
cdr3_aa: CAWSGLAPYEQYF
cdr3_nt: TGTGCCTGGTCCGGGCTAGCGCCATACGAGCAGTACTTC

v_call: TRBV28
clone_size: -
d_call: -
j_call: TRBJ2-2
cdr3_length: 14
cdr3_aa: CASSLEGWSGELFF
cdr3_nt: TGTGCCAGCAGTTTGGAAGGGTGGTCGGGGGAGCTGTTTTTT

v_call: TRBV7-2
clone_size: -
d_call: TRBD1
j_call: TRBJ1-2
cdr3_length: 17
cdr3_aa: CASSLTYSTGGRDGYTF
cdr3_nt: TGTGCCAGCAGCCTAACATACAGTACAGGGGGCAGGGATGGCTACACCTTC

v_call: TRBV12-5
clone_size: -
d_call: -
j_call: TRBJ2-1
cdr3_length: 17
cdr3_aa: CASGLVRGVPGGGEQFF
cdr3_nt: TGTGCTAGTGGTTTGGTCCGAGGGGTCCCAGGGGGGGGTGAGCAGTTCTTC

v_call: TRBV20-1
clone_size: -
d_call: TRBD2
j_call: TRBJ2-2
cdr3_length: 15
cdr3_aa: CSAIRASGGTGELFF
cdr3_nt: TGCAGTGCTATAAGAGCTAGCGGGGGCACCGGGGAGCTGTTTTTT

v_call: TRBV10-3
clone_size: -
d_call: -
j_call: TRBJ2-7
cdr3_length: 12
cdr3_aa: CAISPTFYEQYF
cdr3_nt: TGTGCCATCAGTCCGACTTTTTACGAGCAGTACTTC

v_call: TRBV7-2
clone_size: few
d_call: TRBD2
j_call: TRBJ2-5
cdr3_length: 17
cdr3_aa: CASTSGVRGGVQETQYF
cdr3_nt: TGTGCCAGCACGAGTGGGGTGAGGGGAGGGGTACAAGAGACCCAGTACTTC

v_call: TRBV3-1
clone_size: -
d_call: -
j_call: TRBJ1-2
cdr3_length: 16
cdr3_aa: CASSQDGRAANYGYTF
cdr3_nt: TGTGCCAGCAGCCAAGATGGAAGGGCGGCGAACTATGGCTACACCTTC

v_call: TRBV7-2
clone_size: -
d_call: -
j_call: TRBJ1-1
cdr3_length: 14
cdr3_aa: CASSLARTNTEAFF
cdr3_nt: TGTGCCAGCAGTCTCGCACGGACGAACACTGAAGCTTTCTTT

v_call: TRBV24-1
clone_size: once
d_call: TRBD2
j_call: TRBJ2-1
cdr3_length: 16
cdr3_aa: CVTSDPGTSGNNEQFF
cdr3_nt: TGTGTCACCAGTGACCCGGGGACTAGCGGAAACAATGAGCAGTTCTTC

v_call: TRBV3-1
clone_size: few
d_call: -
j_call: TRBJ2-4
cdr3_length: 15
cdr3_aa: CASSQLGGVKNIQYF
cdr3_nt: TGTGCCAGCAGTCAATTGGGGGGAGTCAAAAACATTCAGTACTTC

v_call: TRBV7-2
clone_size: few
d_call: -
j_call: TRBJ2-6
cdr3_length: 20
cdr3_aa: CASSLSAVGQVPSGANVLTF
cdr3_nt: TGTGCCAGCAGCTTAAGTGCCGTTGGTCAGGTCCCCTCTGGGGCCAACGTCCTGACTTTC

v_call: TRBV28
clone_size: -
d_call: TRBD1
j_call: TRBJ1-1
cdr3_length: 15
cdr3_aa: CASSSQGAMDTEAFF
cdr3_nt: TGTGCCAGCAGTTCCCAGGGGGCGATGGACACTGAAGCTTTCTTT

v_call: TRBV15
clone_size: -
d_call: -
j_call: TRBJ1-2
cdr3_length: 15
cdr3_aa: CATSPDSQRNYGYTF
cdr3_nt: TGTGCCACCAGCCCGGACAGCCAACGGAACTATGGCTACACCTTC

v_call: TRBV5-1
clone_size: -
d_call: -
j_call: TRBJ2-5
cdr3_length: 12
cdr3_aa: CASKDLSETQYF
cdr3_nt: TGCGCCAGCAAAGACCTCTCTGAGACCCAGTACTTC

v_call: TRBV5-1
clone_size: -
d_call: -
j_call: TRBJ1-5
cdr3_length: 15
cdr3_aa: CASSLTAGSYQPQHF
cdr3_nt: TGCGCCAGCAGCTTGACTGCAGGATCCTATCAGCCCCAGCATTTT

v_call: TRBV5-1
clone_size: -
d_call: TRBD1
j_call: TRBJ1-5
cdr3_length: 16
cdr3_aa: CASSLEATGGYQPQHF
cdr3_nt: TGCGCCAGCAGCTTGGAGGCGACAGGGGGATATCAGCCCCAGCATTTT

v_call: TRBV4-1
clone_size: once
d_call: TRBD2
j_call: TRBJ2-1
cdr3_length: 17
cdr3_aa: CASSQPLLAGGNNEQFF
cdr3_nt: TGCGCCAGCAGCCAGCCCTTACTAGCGGGGGGGAACAATGAGCAGTTCTTC

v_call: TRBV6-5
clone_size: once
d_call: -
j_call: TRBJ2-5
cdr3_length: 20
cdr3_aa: CASSYSLRLGFRGQEETQYF
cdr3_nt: TGTGCCAGCAGTTACTCGTTACGACTTGGTTTTCGGGGTCAGGAGGAGACCCAGTACTTC

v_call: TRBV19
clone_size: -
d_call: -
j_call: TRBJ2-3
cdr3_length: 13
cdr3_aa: CASSMQTSHTQYF
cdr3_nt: TGTGCCAGTAGTATGCAGACTAGTCATACGCAGTATTTT